This entry features one T cell receptor (beta chain) sequence. Its antigen is unidentified. This record comes from a study of cytotoxic CD8 clonotypes in ibrutinib-treated CLL. The method was immunoSEQ multiplex PCR; TCRdb's version includes in-frame clones alone and lacks a portion of them. In the table there are 65,000 to 90,000 clones, over 80% of which are singletons. Study findings and constraints: Investigators sampled sustained-remission and progressing patients at differing times. With treatment, public clonotypes, which were uncommon, either contracted or remained stable.

This specimen was PBMCs, taken after 24 months of ibrutinib treatment. This receptor was identified in a human donor with chronic lymphocytic leukemia.

CDR3 nucleotide sequence: TGTGCCAGCAGTGAAGCGCGGGCGGGAGGGCCTTACAATGAGCAGTTCTTC. This sequence encodes CASSEARAGGPYNEQFF. V gene TRBV2 combines with J gene TRBJ2-1, with 9 bases identical to TRBD2. The CDR3 extends over 17 amino acids. With V trimmed by 0 bases and J by 4 bases, 7 bases remained unmatched. Germline V CDR1 and CDR2: SNHLY, FYNNEI.